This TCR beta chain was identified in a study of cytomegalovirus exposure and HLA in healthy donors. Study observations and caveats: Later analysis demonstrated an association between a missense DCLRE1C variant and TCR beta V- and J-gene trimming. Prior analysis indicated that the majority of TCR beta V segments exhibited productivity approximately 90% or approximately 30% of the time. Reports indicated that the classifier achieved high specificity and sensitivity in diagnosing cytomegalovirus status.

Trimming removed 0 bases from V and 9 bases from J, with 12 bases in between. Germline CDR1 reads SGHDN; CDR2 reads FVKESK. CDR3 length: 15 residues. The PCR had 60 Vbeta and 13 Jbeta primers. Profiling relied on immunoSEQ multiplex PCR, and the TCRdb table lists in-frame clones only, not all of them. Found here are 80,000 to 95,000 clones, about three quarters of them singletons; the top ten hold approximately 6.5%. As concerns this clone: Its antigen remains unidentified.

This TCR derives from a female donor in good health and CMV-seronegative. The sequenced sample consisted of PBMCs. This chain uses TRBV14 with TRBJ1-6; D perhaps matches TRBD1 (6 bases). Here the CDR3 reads CASSQDPRGASPLHF. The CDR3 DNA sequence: TGTGCCAGCAGCCAAGATCCCAGGGGAGCTTCACCCCTCCACTTT. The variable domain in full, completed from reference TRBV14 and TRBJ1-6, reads EAGVTQFPSHSVIEKGQTVTLRCDPISGHDNLYWYRRVMGKEIKFLLHFVKESKQDESGMPNNRFLAERTGGTYSTLKVQPAELEDSGVYFCASSQDPRGASPLHFGNGTRLTVT.